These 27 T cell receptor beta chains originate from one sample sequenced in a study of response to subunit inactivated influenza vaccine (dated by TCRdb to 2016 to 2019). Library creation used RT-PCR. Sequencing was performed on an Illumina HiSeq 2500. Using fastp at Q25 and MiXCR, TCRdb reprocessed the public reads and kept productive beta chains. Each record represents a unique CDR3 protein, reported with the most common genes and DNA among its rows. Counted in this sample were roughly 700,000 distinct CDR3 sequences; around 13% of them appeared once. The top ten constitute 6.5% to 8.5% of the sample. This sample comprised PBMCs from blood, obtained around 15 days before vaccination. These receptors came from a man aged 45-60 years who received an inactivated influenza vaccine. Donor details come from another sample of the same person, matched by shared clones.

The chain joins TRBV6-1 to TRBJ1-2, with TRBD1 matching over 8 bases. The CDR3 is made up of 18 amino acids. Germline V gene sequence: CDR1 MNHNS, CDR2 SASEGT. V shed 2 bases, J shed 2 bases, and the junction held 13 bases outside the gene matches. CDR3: CASSEKNFSGGRNYGYTF. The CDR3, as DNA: TGTGCCAGCAGTGAAAAGAATTTTTCAGGGGGCAGAAACTATGGCTACACCTTC.

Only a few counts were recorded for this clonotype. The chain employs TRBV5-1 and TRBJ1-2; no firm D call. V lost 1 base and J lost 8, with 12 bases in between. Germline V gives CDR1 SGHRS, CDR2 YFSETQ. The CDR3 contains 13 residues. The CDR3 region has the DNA TGCGCCAGCAGCTTGTCGGCCCCCTCAGGCTACACCTTC. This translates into CASSLSAPSGYTF. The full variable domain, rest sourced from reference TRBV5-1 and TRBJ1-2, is KAGVTQTPRYLIKTRGQQVTLSCSPISGHRSVSWYQQTPGQGLQFLFEYFSETQRNKGNFPGRFSGRQFSNSRSEMNVSTLELGDSALYLCASSLSAPSGYTFGSGTRLTVV.

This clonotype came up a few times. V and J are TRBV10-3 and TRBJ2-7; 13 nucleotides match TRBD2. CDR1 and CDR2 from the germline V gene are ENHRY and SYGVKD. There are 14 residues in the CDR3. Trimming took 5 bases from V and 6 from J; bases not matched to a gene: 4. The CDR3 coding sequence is TGTGCCATCAGTCTAACTAGCGGGAGGGTCGAGCAGTACTTC. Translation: CAISLTSGRVEQYF.

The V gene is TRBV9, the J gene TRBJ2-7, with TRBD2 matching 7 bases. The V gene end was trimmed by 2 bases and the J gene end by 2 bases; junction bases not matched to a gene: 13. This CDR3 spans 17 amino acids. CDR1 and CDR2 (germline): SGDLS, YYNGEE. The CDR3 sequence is CASSVEGLGVGPYEQYF. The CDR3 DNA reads TGTGCCAGCAGCGTCGAAGGACTAGGGGTAGGACCCTACGAGCAGTACTTC.

CDR3 protein: CASSQVSGSNQPQHF. The CDR3 DNA reads as TGTGCCAGCTCACAGGTTTCCGGTAGCAATCAGCCCCAGCATTTT. The V and J genes are TRBV18 and TRBJ1-5; D unclear. The CDR3 covers 15 residues. CDR1 and CDR2 from the germline V gene are KGHSH and LQKENI. V shed 4 bases and J shed 0 bases, with 10 bases lying between them.

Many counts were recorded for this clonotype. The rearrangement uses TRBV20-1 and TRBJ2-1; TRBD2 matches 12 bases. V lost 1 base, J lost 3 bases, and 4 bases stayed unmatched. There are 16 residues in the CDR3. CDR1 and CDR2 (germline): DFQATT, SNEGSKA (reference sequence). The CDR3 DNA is TGCAGTGCTAGAGGGCTAGCGGGAGGGTTCTACAATGAGCAGTTCTTC. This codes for CSARGLAGGFYNEQFF.

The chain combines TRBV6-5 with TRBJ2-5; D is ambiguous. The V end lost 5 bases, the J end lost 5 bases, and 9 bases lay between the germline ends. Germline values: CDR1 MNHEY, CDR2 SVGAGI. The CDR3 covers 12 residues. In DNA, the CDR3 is TGTGCCAGCAGTCCTGACTGGGAGACCCAGTACTTC. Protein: CASSPDWETQYF.

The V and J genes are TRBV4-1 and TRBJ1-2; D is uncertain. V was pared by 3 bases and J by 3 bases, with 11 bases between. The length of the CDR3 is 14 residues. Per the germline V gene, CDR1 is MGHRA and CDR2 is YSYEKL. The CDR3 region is CASSQGPTHYGYTF. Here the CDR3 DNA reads TGCGCCAGCAGCCAGGGCCCTACCCACTATGGCTACACCTTC.

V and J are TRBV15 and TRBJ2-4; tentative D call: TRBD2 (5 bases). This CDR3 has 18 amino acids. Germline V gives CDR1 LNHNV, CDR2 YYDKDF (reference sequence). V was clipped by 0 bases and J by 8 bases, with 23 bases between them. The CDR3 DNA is TGTGCCACCAGCAGAGACCTTCCTACAGTACCCTTAGCGTACATTCAGTACTTC. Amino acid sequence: CATSRDLPTVPLAYIQYF.

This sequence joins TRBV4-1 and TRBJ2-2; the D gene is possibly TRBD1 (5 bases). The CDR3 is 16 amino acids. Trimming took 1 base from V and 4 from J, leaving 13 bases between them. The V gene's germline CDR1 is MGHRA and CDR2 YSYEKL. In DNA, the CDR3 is TGCGCCAGCAGCCAAGGCGGACACCCGTCCACCGGGGAGCTGTTTTTT. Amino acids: CASSQGGHPSTGELFF.

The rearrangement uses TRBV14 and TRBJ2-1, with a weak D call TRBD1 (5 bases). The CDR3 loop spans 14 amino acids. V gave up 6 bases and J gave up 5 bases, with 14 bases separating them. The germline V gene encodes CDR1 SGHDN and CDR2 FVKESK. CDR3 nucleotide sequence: TGTGCCAGCAGAGGGCTAAAGGGGAACAATGAGCAGTTCTTC. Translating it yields CASRGLKGNNEQFF.

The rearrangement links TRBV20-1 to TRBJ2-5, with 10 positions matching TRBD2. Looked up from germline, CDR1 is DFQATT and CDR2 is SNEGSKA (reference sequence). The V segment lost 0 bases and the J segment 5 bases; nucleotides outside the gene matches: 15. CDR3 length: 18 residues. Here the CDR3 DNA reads TGCAGTGCTAGAGATGAGTTGGCGTCTAGCGGGAGTTCGGAGACCCAGTACTTC. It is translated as CSARDELASSGSSETQYF.

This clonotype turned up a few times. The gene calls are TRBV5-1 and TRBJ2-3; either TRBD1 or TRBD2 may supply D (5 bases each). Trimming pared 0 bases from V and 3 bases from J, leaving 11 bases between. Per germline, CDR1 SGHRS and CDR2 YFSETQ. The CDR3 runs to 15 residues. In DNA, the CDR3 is TGCGCCAGCAGCTTGGTTGACAGACTAACAGATACGCAGTATTTT. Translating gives CASSLVDRLTDTQYF.

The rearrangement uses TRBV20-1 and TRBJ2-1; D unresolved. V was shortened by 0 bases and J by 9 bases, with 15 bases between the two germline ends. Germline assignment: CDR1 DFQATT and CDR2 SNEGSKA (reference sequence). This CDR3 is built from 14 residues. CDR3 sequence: CSARDYTRTIEQFF. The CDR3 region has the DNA TGCAGTGCTAGAGATTATACCCGGACGATTGAGCAGTTCTTC.

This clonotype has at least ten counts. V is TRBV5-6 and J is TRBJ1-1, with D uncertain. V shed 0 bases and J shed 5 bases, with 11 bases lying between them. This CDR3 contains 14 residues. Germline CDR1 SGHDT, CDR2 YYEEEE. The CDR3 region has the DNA TGTGCCAGCAGCTTGGTTCGCCTGGGGACTGAAGCTTTCTTT. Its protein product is CASSLVRLGTEAFF.

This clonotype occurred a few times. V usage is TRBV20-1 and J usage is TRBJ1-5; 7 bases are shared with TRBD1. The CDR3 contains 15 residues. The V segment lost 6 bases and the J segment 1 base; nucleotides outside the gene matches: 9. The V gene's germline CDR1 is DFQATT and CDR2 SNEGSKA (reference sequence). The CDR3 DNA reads TGCAGTGCAAAGACAGGGTGGTTGAGCAATCAGCCCCAGCATTTT. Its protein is CSAKTGWLSNQPQHF.

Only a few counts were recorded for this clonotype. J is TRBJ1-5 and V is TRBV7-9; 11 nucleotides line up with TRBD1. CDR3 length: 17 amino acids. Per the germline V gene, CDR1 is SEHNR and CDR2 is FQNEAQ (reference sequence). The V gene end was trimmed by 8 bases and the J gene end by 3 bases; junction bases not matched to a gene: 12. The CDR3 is CASLLRDRGASNQPQHF. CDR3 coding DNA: TGTGCCAGCCTCCTTCGGGACAGGGGGGCCTCCAATCAGCCCCAGCATTTT.

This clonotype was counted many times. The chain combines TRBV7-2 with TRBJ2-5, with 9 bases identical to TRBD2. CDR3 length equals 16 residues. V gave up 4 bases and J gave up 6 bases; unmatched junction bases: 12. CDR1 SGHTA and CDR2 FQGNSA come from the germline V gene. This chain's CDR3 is CASSSTPGRGGQTQYF. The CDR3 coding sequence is TGTGCCAGCAGCTCCACCCCAGGGCGGGGGGGGCAGACCCAGTACTTC.

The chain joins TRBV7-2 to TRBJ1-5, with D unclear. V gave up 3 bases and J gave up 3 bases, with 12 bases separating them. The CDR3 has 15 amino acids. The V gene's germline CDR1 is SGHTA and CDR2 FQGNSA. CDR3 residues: CASSLEGLVNQPQHF. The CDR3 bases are TGTGCCAGCAGCTTGGAGGGTCTAGTCAATCAGCCCCAGCATTTT.

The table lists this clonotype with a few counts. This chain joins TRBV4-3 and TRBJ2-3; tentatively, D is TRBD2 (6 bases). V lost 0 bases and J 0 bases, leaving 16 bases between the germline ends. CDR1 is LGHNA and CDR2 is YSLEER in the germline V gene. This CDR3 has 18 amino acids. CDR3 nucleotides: TGCGCCAGCAGCCAAGATCAAGGGCGGGGCGAGAGCACAGATACGCAGTATTTT. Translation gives CASSQDQGRGESTDTQYF.

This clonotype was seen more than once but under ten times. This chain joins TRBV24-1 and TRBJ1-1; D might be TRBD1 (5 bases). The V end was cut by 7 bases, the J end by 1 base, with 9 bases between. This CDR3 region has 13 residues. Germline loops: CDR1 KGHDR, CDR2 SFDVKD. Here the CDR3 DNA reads TGTGCCACCAGGGCTACAGGGAACACTGAAGCTTTCTTT. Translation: CATRATGNTEAFF.

CDR3 in DNA: TGTGCCAGCAGACGAAAAGGACAGGGGGTTCGGGAGACCCAGTACTTC. The encoded protein is CASRRKGQGVRETQYF. The V gene is TRBV28, the J gene TRBJ2-5; 10 bases are a match to TRBD1. This CDR3 has 16 residues. Germline trimming cut 6 bases from V and 5 bases from J; bases unmatched to any gene: 12. From germline, CDR1 is MDHEN and CDR2 SYDVKM.

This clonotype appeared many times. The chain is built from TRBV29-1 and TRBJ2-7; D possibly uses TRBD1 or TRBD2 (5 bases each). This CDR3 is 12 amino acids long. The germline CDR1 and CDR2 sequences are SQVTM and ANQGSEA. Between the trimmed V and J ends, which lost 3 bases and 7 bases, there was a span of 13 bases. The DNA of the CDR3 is TGCAGCGTTGATCAGGGCCGGGATGAGCAGTACTTC. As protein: CSVDQGRDEQYF.

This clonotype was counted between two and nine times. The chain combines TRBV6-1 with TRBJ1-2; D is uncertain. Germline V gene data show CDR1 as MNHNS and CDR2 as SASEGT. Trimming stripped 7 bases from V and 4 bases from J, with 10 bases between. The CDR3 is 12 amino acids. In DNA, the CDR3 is TGTGCCAGCACGGGCACCACCTATGGCTACACCTTC. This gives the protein CASTGTTYGYTF.

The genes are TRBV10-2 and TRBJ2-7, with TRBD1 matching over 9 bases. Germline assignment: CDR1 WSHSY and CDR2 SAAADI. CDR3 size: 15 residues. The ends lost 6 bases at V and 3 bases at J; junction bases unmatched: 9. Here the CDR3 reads CASSDLGTGFYEQYF. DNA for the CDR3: TGCGCCAGCAGCGACCTCGGGACAGGGTTCTACGAGCAGTACTTC.

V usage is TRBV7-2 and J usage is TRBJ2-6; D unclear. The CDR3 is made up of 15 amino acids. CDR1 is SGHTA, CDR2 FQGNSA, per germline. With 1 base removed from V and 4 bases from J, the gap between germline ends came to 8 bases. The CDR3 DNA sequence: TGTGCCAGCAGCTTAGGATTTACGGGGGCCAACGTCCTGACTTTC. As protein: CASSLGFTGANVLTF. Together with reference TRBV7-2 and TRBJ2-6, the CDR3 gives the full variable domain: GAGVSQSPSNKVTEKGKDVELRCDPISGHTALYWYRQSLGQGLEFLIYFQGNSAPDKSGLPSDRFSAERTGGSVSTLTIQRTQQEDSAVYLCASSLGFTGANVLTFGAGSRLTVL.

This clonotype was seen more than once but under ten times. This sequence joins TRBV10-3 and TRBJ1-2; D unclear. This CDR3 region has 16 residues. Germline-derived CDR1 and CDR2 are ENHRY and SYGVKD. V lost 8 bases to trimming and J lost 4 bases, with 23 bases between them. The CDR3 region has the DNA TGTGCCATCCCTATGCCCAACGGGCCATTAGGCTATGGCTACACCTTC. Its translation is CAIPMPNGPLGYGYTF.